This T cell receptor beta chain is drawn from a study of response to subunit inactivated influenza vaccine. About this clonotype itself: Antigen unknown.

Each CDR3 protein gets one entry after TCRdb re-called the RT-PCR reads with MiXCR. The sample contains around 580,000 distinct CDR3 sequences, 13% to 15% of which appear only once. The V segment lost 2 bases and the J segment 0 bases; nucleotides outside the gene matches: 4. The CDR3 sequence is 17 residues long. Germline values: CDR1 SGHAT, CDR2 FQNNGV. Overall study results and limits: The authors suggested that every seasonal influenza vaccination recruits few new T cells.

The gene calls are TRBV11-2 and TRBJ2-4, with 10 bases that match TRBD2. The sample in question was PBMCs from blood, obtained 11 to 12 days after vaccination. The clonotype was recovered from a middle-aged man who received an inactivated influenza vaccine. As DNA, the CDR3 is TGTGCCAGCAGCTTATTGGGACTAGCGATAGCCAAAAACATTCAGTACTTC. It specifies CASSLLGLAIAKNIQYF. Together with reference TRBV11-2 and TRBJ2-4, the CDR3 gives the full variable domain: EAGVAQSPRYKIIEKRQSVAFWCNPISGHATLYWYQQILGQGPKLLIQFQNNGVVDDSQLPKDRFSAERLKGVDSTLKIQPAKLEDSAVYLCASSLLGLAIAKNIQYFGAGTRLSVL.